This is a list of T cell receptor beta chains from one sample in a study of Graves' ophthalmopathy and Graves' hyperthyroidism. TCRdb recomputed calls from the multiplex PCR reads with MiXCR, one row per CDR3 protein. Of around 470,000 distinct CDR3 sequences listed, approximately 15% are singletons. The sequenced sample consisted of blood. The receptors were gathered from a woman aged 25-40 years with Graves' ophthalmopathy. The CDR3 runs from the conserved cysteine through the conserved F or W. A D gene is named only where the DNA matches it firmly. Clone size is shown for a subset of rows, as once, few, many or a class of expanded clone.

d_call	j_call	v_call	clone_size	cdr3_nt	cdr3_aa
-	TRBJ1-1	TRBV7-2	many	TGTGCCAGCAGCTTAAGGTCCAGGGTCGCTGAAGCTTTCTTT	CASSLRSRVAEAFF
-	TRBJ1-1	TRBV4-1	few	TGCGCCAGCAGCCAAGTCTCTGGGGCTAGCACTGAAGCTTTCTTT	CASSQVSGASTEAFF
-	TRBJ1-5	TRBV27	few	TGTGCCAGCAACCCCTGCACAGGGCCATGGCCGCAGCCCCAGCATTTT	CASNPCTGPWPQPQHF
-	TRBJ1-5	TRBV6-1	-	TGTGCCAGCAGTCTGACAGAGAATCAGCCCCAGAATTTT	CASSLTENQPQNF
TRBD1	TRBJ2-7	TRBV20-1	many	TGCAGTGCTAGAACGACAGGGGGCTACGAGCAGTACTTC	CSARTTGGYEQYF
TRBD1	TRBJ2-4	TRBV19	few	TGTGCCAGTAGTACGACAGGGCAGTCTGCCAAAAACATTAAGTACTTC	CASSTTGQSAKNIKYF
-	TRBJ2-2	TRBV6-5	many	TGTGCCAGCAGTTACTCCAGGCAGCGGAACACCGGGGAGCTGTTTTTT	CASSYSRQRNTGELFF
-	TRBJ1-6	TRBV2	-	TGTGCCAGCAGTCGGAAGACAGTACAATCACCCCTCCACTTT	CASSRKTVQSPLHF
TRBD2	TRBJ2-7	TRBV5-1	-	TGCGCCAGCAGCTTGGAGGGCGGGAGAGACGAGCAGTACTTC	CASSLEGGRDEQYF
-	TRBJ2-7	TRBV7-9	many	TGTGCCAGCAGCTCACCCGGCGGCGGTAACTACGAGCAGTACTTC	CASSSPGGGNYEQYF
-	TRBJ2-5	TRBV3-1	-	TGTGCCAGCAGCCAAGAGAGGGGAGGTGGCGAGACCCAGTACTTC	CASSQERGGGETQYF
TRBD2	TRBJ2-5	TRBV11-2	-	TGTGCCAGCAGCTCAGGGACTAGCGGGGGGGCAGTAGGGGAGACCCAGTACTTC	CASSSGTSGGAVGETQYF
-	TRBJ2-5	TRBV20-1	many	TGCAGTGCCATACAGGGTAGGACCCAGTACTTC	CSAIQGRTQYF
-	TRBJ2-4	TRBV29-1	many	TGCAGCGGGGGTCGTGGGGACAAAAACATTCAGTACTTC	CSGGRGDKNIQYF
-	TRBJ1-1	TRBV30	once	TGTGCCTGGAGTGGACCCCAAGCTTTCTTT	CAWSGPQAFF
-	TRBJ1-2	TRBV29-1	many	TGCAGCGTTGAAACTAACTATGGCTACACCTTC	CSVETNYGYTF
-	TRBJ2-2	TRBV27	many	TGTGCCAGCAGTTTACGGTCGAACACCGGGGAGCTGTTTTTT	CASSLRSNTGELFF
-	TRBJ2-7	TRBV20-1	many	TGCAGTGCTCCCACGGGAGTCACCCGCGAGCAGTACTTC	CSAPTGVTREQYF
-	TRBJ2-7	TRBV24-1	many	TGTGCCACCAGCAACCCAGACGGTTACGAGCAGTACTTC	CATSNPDGYEQYF
TRBD1	TRBJ2-3	TRBV9	-	TGTGCCAGCGGACCAACAGGGGGCAGAGATACGCAGTATTTT	CASGPTGGRDTQYF
-	TRBJ1-2	TRBV29-1	many	TGCAGCGTTACGAAACAAGGCTATGGCTACACCTTC	CSVTKQGYGYTF
TRBD2	TRBJ2-5	TRBV28	-	TGTGCCAGCAGTTCGCCCGGGAGGGGACAAGAGACCCAGTACTTC	CASSSPGRGQETQYF
-	TRBJ1-5	TRBV7-2	many	TGTGCCAGCAGCTTAGGTCTTTTGCCCCAGCATTTT	CASSLGLLPQHF
-	TRBJ2-2	TRBV4-1	many	TGCGCCAGCAGGACAGGACCGAACACCGGGGAGCTGTTTTTT	CASRTGPNTGELFF
-	TRBJ2-7	TRBV20-1	many	TGCAGTGCTGTCCCCGTGAAGAGAAACTCCTACGAGCAGTACTTC	CSAVPVKRNSYEQYF
TRBD2	TRBJ2-7	TRBV29-1	many	TGCAGCGTCCACGGGACTAGCGGGTACGAGCAGTACTTC	CSVHGTSGYEQYF
-	TRBJ1-1	TRBV6-1	-	TGTGCCAGCAGGGCAGGGTTTGCAGCTTTCTTT	CASRAGFAAFF
TRBD1	TRBJ2-5	TRBV12-3/TRBV12-4	many	TGTGCCAGCAGTTTAGGAGGGCAGGGGGTCTTGGAGACCCAGTACTTC	CASSLGGQGVLETQYF
-	TRBJ1-6	TRBV3-1	-	TGTGCCAGCAGCCAAGCATGGAATAATAATTCACCCCTCCACTTT	CASSQAWNNNSPLHF
TRBD1	TRBJ1-2	TRBV28	many	TGTGCCCTCCAAAAAACCAACAGGGGGCAAGGCTACACCTTC	CALQKTNRGQGYTF
-	TRBJ1-1	TRBV6-1	many	TGTGCCAGCAGTGAAAGGGTTTTGAACACTGAAGCTTTCTTT	CASSERVLNTEAFF
-	TRBJ2-5	TRBV5-1	many	TGCGCCAGCAGCTCGTTGACAGACCAAGAGACCCAGTACTTC	CASSSLTDQETQYF